Given below is one TCR beta chain in context. The length of the CDR3 is 14 residues. Trimming at V came to 6 bases and at J to 4 bases, leaving 3 bases not matched to a gene. Germline lookup yields CDR1 MNHEY and CDR2 SVGAGI. Clones were sequenced by immunoSEQ multiplex PCR, and TCRdb holds only the in-frame ones, with some missing. The sample includes more than 150,000 clones, roughly 80% of them seen just once. The data were taken from a study of blood T cell repertoires in COVID-19. Sequencing input: peripheral blood. The TCR was taken from a man between 60 and 75 years old with acute or convalescent COVID-19. V usage is TRBV6-5 and J usage is TRBJ1-6; 7 nucleotides agree with TRBD1. The CDR3 region is CASRGQRYNSPLHF. Here the CDR3 DNA reads TGTGCCAGCAGGGGACAGAGATATAATTCACCCCTCCACTTT.